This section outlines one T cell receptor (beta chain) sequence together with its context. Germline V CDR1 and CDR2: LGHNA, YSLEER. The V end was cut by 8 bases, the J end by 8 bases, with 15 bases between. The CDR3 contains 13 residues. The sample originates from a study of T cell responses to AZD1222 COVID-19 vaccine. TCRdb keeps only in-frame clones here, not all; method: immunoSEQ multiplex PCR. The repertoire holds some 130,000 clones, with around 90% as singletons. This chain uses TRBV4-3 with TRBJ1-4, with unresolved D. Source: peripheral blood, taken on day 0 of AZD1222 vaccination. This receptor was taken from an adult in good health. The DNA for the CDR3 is TGCGCCAGCGCCCCGGATATTTCAGAAAAACTGTTTTTT. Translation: CASAPDISEKLFF.